Following are 10 T cell receptor beta chains from one sample sequenced in a study of shared clonotypes between healthy human individuals. Data came from immunoSEQ multiplex PCR; TCRdb stores just in-frame clones and leaves some out. The repertoire holds around 480,000 clones, with roughly 79% as singletons. Sequencing was carried out using PBMCs. These receptor sequences come from a woman aged 40-49 years in good health. Some clones in this sample may be carry-over from other donors' samples.

The chain joins TRBV2 to TRBJ2-7; no reliable D call. Germline CDR1 is SNHLY and CDR2 is FYNNEI. The CDR3 contains 12 residues. Trimming stripped 6 bases from V and 4 bases from J, with 10 bases between. The CDR3 DNA reads as TGTGCCAGCAGCAAGGAGTCTTACGAGCAGTACTTC. It specifies CASSKESYEQYF.

This rearrangement joins TRBV11-2 to TRBJ2-3; possibly TRBD2 for D (6 bases). V shed 4 bases and J shed 1 base, with 15 bases lying between them. Germline CDR1 is SGHAT and CDR2 is FQNNGV. This CDR3 comprises 16 residues. The DNA of the CDR3 is TGTGCCAGCAGCTCAGTGGACGGGGAGGGCACAGATACGCAGTATTTT. Residues: CASSSVDGEGTDTQYF.

This clone is a singleton in its sample. The chain joins TRBV28 to TRBJ1-2; tentatively, D is TRBD1 (5 bases). Looked up from germline, CDR1 is MDHEN and CDR2 is SYDVKM. This CDR3 contains 14 residues. Between the trimmed V and J ends, which lost 5 bases and 2 bases, there was a span of 12 bases. CDR3 bases: TGTGCCAGCAGTACCGGGACCACCAACTATGGCTACACCTTC. Its protein product is CASSTGTTNYGYTF.

This chain uses TRBV5-4 with TRBJ2-7; 8 positions match TRBD1. The length of the CDR3 is 15 residues. Germline lookup yields CDR1 SGHNT and CDR2 YYREEE (reference sequence). V gave up 4 bases and J gave up 0 bases; unmatched junction bases: 6. The CDR3 sequence is CASSLGTGPSYEQYF. The CDR3 DNA reads TGTGCCAGCAGCCTAGGGACAGGCCCCTCCTACGAGCAGTACTTC.

This clone was seen only a few times. The rearrangement joins TRBV11-2 to TRBJ1-1; D possibly corresponds to TRBD1 (5 bases). V lost 2 bases to trimming and J lost 4 bases, with 11 bases between them. The germline CDR1 and CDR2 sequences are SGHAT and FQNNGV. The CDR3 spans 14 residues. CDR3 DNA sequence: TGTGCCAGCAGCTTACAGGGAGGAATCACTGAAGCTTTCTTT. This encodes CASSLQGGITEAFF.

This clone was seen a few times. The CDR3 here is CASSSAGELFF. CDR3 nucleotide sequence: TGTGCCAGCAGCAGCGCCGGGGAGCTGTTTTTT. V is TRBV11-2 and J is TRBJ2-2; D not resolved. CDR1 is SGHAT and CDR2 is FQNNGV in the germline V gene. This CDR3 has 11 amino acids. V dropped 5 bases and J dropped 6 bases, with 4 bases sitting between them.

This chain uses TRBV28 with TRBJ2-1; the D gene is possibly TRBD2 (6 bases). V dropped 5 bases and J dropped 4 bases, with 15 bases sitting between them. The CDR3 sequence is 15 residues long. The V gene's germline CDR1 is MDHEN and CDR2 SYDVKM. CDR3 sequence: CASSPKGTPYNEQFF. The DNA for the CDR3 is TGTGCCAGCAGTCCCAAAGGGACTCCTTACAATGAGCAGTTCTTC.

This sequence joins TRBV29-1 and TRBJ2-3; no clear D. The CDR3 runs 14 residues. V gave up 0 bases and J gave up 6 bases, with 13 bases separating them. Germline CDR1 is SQVTM and CDR2 is ANQGSEA. This chain's CDR3 is CSVEDQTAADTQYF. In DNA form, the CDR3 reads TGCAGCGTTGAAGATCAGACGGCAGCCGATACGCAGTATTTT.

The J gene is TRBJ1-2, the V gene TRBV5-1; D is unresolved. In germline, CDR1 is SGHRS, CDR2 YFSETQ. V was trimmed by 0 bases and J by 3 bases, leaving 9 bases between them. The CDR3 spans 14 residues. CDR3 nucleotides: TGCGCCAGCAGCTTGGCCCCAGGCGACTATGGCTACACCTTC. It codes for CASSLAPGDYGYTF.

The chain employs TRBV6-1 and TRBJ2-7; 9 nucleotides match TRBD1. The J segment lost 6 bases and the V segment lost 1 base, leaving 4 bases of the junction unmatched. The length of the CDR3 is 14 residues. The germline CDR1 and CDR2 sequences are MNHNS and SASEGT. The CDR3 DNA is TGTGCCAGCAGTGAAGGGACAGGGGTGGCCGAGCAGTACTTC. Amino acids: CASSEGTGVAEQYF.